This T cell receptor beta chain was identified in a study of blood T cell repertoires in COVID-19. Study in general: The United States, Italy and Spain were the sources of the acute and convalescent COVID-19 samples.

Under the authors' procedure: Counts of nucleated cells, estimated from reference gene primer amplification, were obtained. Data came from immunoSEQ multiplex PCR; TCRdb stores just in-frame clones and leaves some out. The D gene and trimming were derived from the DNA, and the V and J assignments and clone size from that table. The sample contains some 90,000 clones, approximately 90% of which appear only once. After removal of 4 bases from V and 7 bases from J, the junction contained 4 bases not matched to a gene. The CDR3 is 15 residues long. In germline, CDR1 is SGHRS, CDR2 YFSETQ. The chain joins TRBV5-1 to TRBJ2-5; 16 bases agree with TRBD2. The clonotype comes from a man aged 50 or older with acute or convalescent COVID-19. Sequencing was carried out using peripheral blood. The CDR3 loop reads CASSGGTSGGATQYF. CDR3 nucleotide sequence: TGCGCCAGCAGCGGAGGGACTAGCGGGGGGGCGACCCAGTACTTC.